These T cell receptor beta chains were read from a single sample in a study of Graves' ophthalmopathy and Graves' hyperthyroidism. TCRdb used MiXCR to reprocess the multiplex PCR reads, holding one entry per CDR3 protein. The repertoire includes under 350,000 distinct CDR3 sequences, 17% of them detected once, and over 9% sits in the top ten. The specimen was peripheral blood. All receptors derive from an adult man with Graves' ophthalmopathy. Both conserved end residues are trimmed from each CDR3. D genes are given only for firm matches. Clone size is stated in some rows and not others, as once, few, many or a class when expanded.

clone_size: -
v_call: TRBV6-1
j_call: TRBJ2-7
d_call: TRBD2
cdr3_aa: ASSPGRGSYELY

clone_size: many
v_call: TRBV27
j_call: TRBJ2-5
d_call: -
cdr3_aa: ASSLIGRATQY

clone_size: many
v_call: TRBV27
j_call: TRBJ2-5
d_call: -
cdr3_aa: ASPGQETQY

clone_size: many
v_call: TRBV6-1
j_call: TRBJ1-1
d_call: -
cdr3_aa: ASSERWGGNTEAF

clone_size: many
v_call: TRBV10-3
j_call: TRBJ2-2
d_call: -
cdr3_aa: AISETVNTGELF

clone_size: -
v_call: TRBV5-1
j_call: TRBJ1-1
d_call: -
cdr3_aa: ASTEGVYSNTEAF

clone_size: many
v_call: TRBV11-2
j_call: TRBJ1-5
d_call: -
cdr3_aa: ASSLERLGQPQH

clone_size: many
v_call: TRBV20-1
j_call: TRBJ1-1
d_call: TRBD1
cdr3_aa: SADGTGARTEAF

clone_size: -
v_call: TRBV19
j_call: TRBJ2-5
d_call: TRBD2
cdr3_aa: ASSPKAGTIGRAPY

clone_size: -
v_call: TRBV14
j_call: TRBJ1-6
d_call: TRBD1
cdr3_aa: ASSHAGTGTSPLH

clone_size: -
v_call: TRBV6-4
j_call: TRBJ1-5
d_call: -
cdr3_aa: ASGRGSNQPQH

clone_size: many
v_call: TRBV6-4
j_call: TRBJ2-5
d_call: TRBD1
cdr3_aa: ASSRLPGQGAPGETQY

clone_size: many
v_call: TRBV20-1
j_call: TRBJ2-5
d_call: -
cdr3_aa: RPSLDRETQY

clone_size: many
v_call: TRBV20-1
j_call: TRBJ1-6
d_call: -
cdr3_aa: SASPGPIGYNSPLH

clone_size: -
v_call: TRBV29-1
j_call: TRBJ2-5
d_call: TRBD2
cdr3_aa: SVGPAGRETQY

clone_size: many
v_call: TRBV6-5
j_call: TRBJ1-5
d_call: -
cdr3_aa: ASSYPGQTNQPQH

clone_size: few
v_call: TRBV2
j_call: TRBJ2-5
d_call: TRBD1
cdr3_aa: ASRGQQQETQY

clone_size: many
v_call: TRBV6-5
j_call: TRBJ2-2
d_call: -
cdr3_aa: ASGTWTANTGELF

clone_size: many
v_call: TRBV5-1
j_call: TRBJ1-2
d_call: TRBD1
cdr3_aa: ASSSSGQGADGYT

clone_size: -
v_call: TRBV28
j_call: TRBJ1-2
d_call: -
cdr3_aa: ASIRTENGYI

clone_size: many
v_call: TRBV27
j_call: TRBJ1-2
d_call: -
cdr3_aa: ASCGTDYGYT

clone_size: -
v_call: TRBV12-3/TRBV12-4
j_call: TRBJ1-2
d_call: -
cdr3_aa: ASSVVGGLHGYI